The clone carrying this T cell receptor (beta chain) was observed a few times. These data belong to a study of T-cell reconstitution after alpha-beta-depleted transplantation in children. CDR3 length: 17 amino acids. Germline loops: CDR1 SGHRS, CDR2 YFSETQ. V lost 4 bases to trimming and J lost 5 bases, with 24 bases between them. Preparation of the TCRbeta library involved a method that used unique molecular identifiers. Using its own MiXCR run on the PCR reads, TCRdb lists one record per CDR3 protein. The table shows a few hundred thousand distinct CDR3 sequences, with roughly 10% occurring only once.

The source is a human donor who donated a stem cell graft to a child with acute lymphoblastic leukemia. J is TRBJ1-1 and V is TRBV5-1; D unresolved. Source: PBMCs from the stem cell graft donor, taken from the stem cell graft. The CDR3 region is CASSAGVSPGIKTEAFF. In DNA, the CDR3 is TGCGCCAGCAGCGCTGGAGTGTCTCCGGGGATAAAGACTGAAGCTTTCTTT.